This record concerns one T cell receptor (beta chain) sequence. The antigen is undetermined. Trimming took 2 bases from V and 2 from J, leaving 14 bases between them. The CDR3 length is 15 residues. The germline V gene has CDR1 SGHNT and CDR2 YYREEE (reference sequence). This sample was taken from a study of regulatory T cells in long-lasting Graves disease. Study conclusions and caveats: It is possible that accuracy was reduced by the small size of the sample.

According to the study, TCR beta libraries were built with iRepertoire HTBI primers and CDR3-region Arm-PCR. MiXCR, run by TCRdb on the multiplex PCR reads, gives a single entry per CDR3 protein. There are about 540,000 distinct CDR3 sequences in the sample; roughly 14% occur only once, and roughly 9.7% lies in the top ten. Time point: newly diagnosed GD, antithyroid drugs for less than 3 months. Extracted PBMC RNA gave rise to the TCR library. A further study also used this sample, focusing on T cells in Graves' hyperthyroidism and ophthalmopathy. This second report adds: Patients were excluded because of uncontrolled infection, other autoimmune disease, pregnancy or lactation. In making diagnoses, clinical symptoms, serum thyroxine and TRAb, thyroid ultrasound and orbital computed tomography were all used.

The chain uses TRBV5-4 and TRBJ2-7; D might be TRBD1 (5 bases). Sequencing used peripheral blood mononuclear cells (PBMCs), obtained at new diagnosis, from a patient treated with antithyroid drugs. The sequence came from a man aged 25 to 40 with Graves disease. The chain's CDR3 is CASSFGQGQAYEQYF. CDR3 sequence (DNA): TGTGCCAGCAGCTTCGGACAAGGCCAGGCCTACGAGCAGTACTTC.